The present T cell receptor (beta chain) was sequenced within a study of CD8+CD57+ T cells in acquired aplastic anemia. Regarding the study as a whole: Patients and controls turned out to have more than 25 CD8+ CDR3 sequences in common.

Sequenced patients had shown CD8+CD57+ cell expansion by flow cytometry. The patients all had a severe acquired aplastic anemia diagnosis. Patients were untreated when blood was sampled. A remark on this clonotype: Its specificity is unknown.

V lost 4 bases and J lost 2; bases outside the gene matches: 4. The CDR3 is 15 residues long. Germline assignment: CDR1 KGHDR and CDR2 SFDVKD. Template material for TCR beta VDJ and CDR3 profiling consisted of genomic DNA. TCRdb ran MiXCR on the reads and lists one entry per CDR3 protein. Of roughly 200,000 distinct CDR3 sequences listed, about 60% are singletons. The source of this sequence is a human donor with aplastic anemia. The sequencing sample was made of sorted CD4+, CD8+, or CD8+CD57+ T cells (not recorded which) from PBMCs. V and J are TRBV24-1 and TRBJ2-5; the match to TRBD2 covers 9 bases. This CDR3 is CATSDGTSPQETQYF. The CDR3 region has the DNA TGTGCCACCAGTGACGGGACTAGCCCACAAGAGACCCAGTACTTC.